One TCR beta chain is described in this entry. What it binds is unknown. This specimen belongs to a study of cytomegalovirus exposure and HLA in healthy donors. Whole-study findings and limits: According to a subsequent analysis, TCR clusters from the first cohort were inclined to appear together in the roughly 120 validation repertoires. The classifier reportedly diagnosed cytomegalovirus status with high specificity and sensitivity.

Separate from the approximately 700-subject first cohort was the approximately 130-subject validation cohort, to which the donors belonged. Clones were read by immunoSEQ multiplex PCR, and TCRdb kept only the in-frame ones, dropping some. This repertoire shows roughly 120,000 clones, around 85% found once; its top ten account for about 4.4%. Germline V gene lookup returns CDR1 LNHDA and CDR2 SQIVND (reference sequence). V lost 5 bases and J 5 bases, leaving 18 bases between the germline ends. CDR3 length equals 15 residues. This TCR came from a man between 18 and 29 years old in good health and CMV-seropositive. Sequenced sample: PBMCs. V is TRBV19 and J is TRBJ1-1; D not certain. The CDR3 loop is CASSELSAGRTEAFF. CDR3 in DNA: TGTGCCAGTAGTGAACTCTCTGCAGGTCGAACTGAAGCTTTCTTT.